The rows below give T cell receptor beta chains drawn from one sample of a study of neurological immune-mediated disorders. TCRdb called the 5' RACE reads again in MiXCR, with one record for every CDR3 protein. In the table there are almost 85,000 distinct CDR3 sequences, 2.6% of which are singletons. Specimen: PBMCs. The source of these receptors is a woman in her 30s with multiple sclerosis. Both conserved end residues are part of each CDR3. Fields, in order: V gene, D gene, J gene, clone size, CDR3 DNA, CDR3 protein. D genes are given only for firm matches. Clone size appears in some rows only: once, few, many, or a class for an expanded clone.

>TRBV28|TRBD1|TRBJ1-3|many
TGTGCCAGCTGCGTGAGGGGGCGTAACACCATATATTTT
CASCVRGRNTIYF
>TRBV28|-|TRBJ1-1|many
TGTGCCAGCAGCAACCGGGGGGGAAACACTGAAGCTTTCTTT
CASSNRGGNTEAFF
>TRBV3-1|TRBD2|TRBJ2-3|many
TGTGCCACCTTTCAAAGCGGGAATAGCACAGATACGCAGTATTTT
CATFQSGNSTDTQYF
>TRBV20-1|TRBD1|TRBJ1-1|-
TGCAGTGCCAAACAGGGGGAGGGACATGAAGCTTTCTTT
CSAKQGEGHEAFF
>TRBV18|-|TRBJ2-1|many
TGTGCCAGCTCACCAGTCGGGAGTCTGGATGAGCAGTTCTTC
CASSPVGSLDEQFF
>TRBV5-6|-|TRBJ1-3|many
TGTGCCAGCAGCTGGTCTGGAAACACCATATATTTT
CASSWSGNTIYF
>TRBV7-9|-|TRBJ1-1|many
TGTGCCAGCAGCCCACAGTCGAACACTGAAGCTTTCTTT
CASSPQSNTEAFF
>TRBV6-2/TRBV6-3|-|TRBJ1-2|many
TGTGCCAGCAGTTACGCCTGGGAGGATGGCTACACCTTC
CASSYAWEDGYTF
>TRBV20-1|-|TRBJ2-5|many
TGCAGTGCTAGAGTTAGGGGAGAGACCCAGTACTTC
CSARVRGETQYF
>TRBV5-1|-|TRBJ2-2|many
TGCGCCAGCAGCCTGACAGCCCCATACACCGGGGAGCTGTTTTTT
CASSLTAPYTGELFF
>TRBV5-1|-|TRBJ1-1|many
TGCGCCAGCACAATCAGGGGTCGGGACACTGAAGCTTTCTTT
CASTIRGRDTEAFF
>TRBV7-9|-|TRBJ2-1|many
TGTGCCAGCAGCTACTCAGGGTCCAATGAGCAGTTCTTC
CASSYSGSNEQFF
>TRBV10-3|-|TRBJ2-5|many
TGTGCCATCGGTCGGGGAGAGCGAGAGACCCAGTACTTC
CAIGRGERETQYF
>TRBV28|-|TRBJ1-3|many
TGTGCCAGCAGTTTCTGGAGGTCTGGAAACACCATATATTTT
CASSFWRSGNTIYF
>TRBV7-2|TRBD1|TRBJ1-2|many
TGTGCCAGCAGCTTACGACAGGGGAGGGGGGACTATGGCTACACCTTC
CASSLRQGRGDYGYTF
>TRBV20-1|TRBD2|TRBJ2-1|many
TGCAGTGCTAGGTGGGAGGGGTATGAGCAGTTCTTC
CSARWEGYEQFF
>TRBV6-5|-|TRBJ2-7|many
TGTGCCAGCAGTCAATTGGGGGCTACCTACGAGCAGTACTTC
CASSQLGATYEQYF
>TRBV4-3|-|TRBJ2-2|many
TGCGCCAGCAGCCAAGAGGCTGCGCCCGGGGAGCTGTTTTTT
CASSQEAAPGELFF
>TRBV29-1|TRBD1|TRBJ2-5|many
TGCAGCGTTGAGACCGGGACAGGGGGCGAGACCCAGTACTTC
CSVETGTGGETQYF
>TRBV6-5|-|TRBJ2-2|many
TGTGCCAGCACTGGCCACAACACCGGGGAGCTGTTTTTT
CASTGHNTGELFF
>TRBV7-2|-|TRBJ2-7|many
TGTGCCAGCAGACGAGGGGCTACCAGCTCCTACGAGCAGTACTTC
CASRRGATSSYEQYF
>TRBV5-1|TRBD1|TRBJ1-6|many
TGCGCCAGCAGCCGGGGACAGGGGGCGGATTCACCCCTCCACTTT
CASSRGQGADSPLHF
>TRBV7-9|TRBD1|TRBJ1-1|many
TGTGCCAGCAGCACGAGGACAGGGGATGAAGCTTTCTTT
CASSTRTGDEAFF
>TRBV12-3/TRBV12-4|TRBD1|TRBJ2-7|many
TGTGCCAGCAGCCCTATGAGTAGGACAGGGGGCAGCGAGCAGTACTTC
CASSPMSRTGGSEQYF
>TRBV15|TRBD1|TRBJ2-7|many
TGTGCCACCAGCAGATCATGGGGACAGGACACCTACGAGCAGTACTTC
CATSRSWGQDTYEQYF
>TRBV4-3|TRBD1|TRBJ1-5|many
TGCGCCAGCAGCCCTCAACCCGGGACAGGGAATCAGCCCCAGCATTTT
CASSPQPGTGNQPQHF
>TRBV9|-|TRBJ2-1|many
TGTGCCAGCAGCCTAACCGGGACCCCTGATGTGGTGTTCTTC
CASSLTGTPDVVFF
>TRBV20-1|TRBD2|TRBJ2-7|many
TGCAGTGCGCCACTCACCGGGACTAGCGGATCCTACGAGCAGTACTTC
CSAPLTGTSGSYEQYF
>TRBV7-8|TRBD2|TRBJ2-7|many
TGTGCCAGCAAACCACGGGGGGCCTACGAGCAGTACTTC
CASKPRGAYEQYF
>TRBV29-1|TRBD1|TRBJ2-7|many
TGCAGCGTGAGGCAGGGGGCCTACGAGCAGTACTTC
CSVRQGAYEQYF
>TRBV29-1|TRBD1|TRBJ2-2|many
TGCAGCGTTGAAACAGGACAGGGAACCGGGGAGCTGTTTTTT
CSVETGQGTGELFF
>TRBV20-1|-|TRBJ1-1|many
TGCAGTGCTAGCGCAGGTAACACTGAAGCTTTCTTT
CSASAGNTEAFF
>TRBV20-1|TRBD2|TRBJ2-5|many
TGCAGTGCTAGTGTACGGGGGGGAGGAGAGACCCAGTACTTC
CSASVRGGGETQYF
>TRBV29-1|-|TRBJ1-2|many
TGCAGCGTTGTGAGTACAGGAGGTGGGGGCTACACCTTC
CSVVSTGGGGYTF
>TRBV20-1|-|TRBJ2-7|many
TGCAGTGCTAGAGACTTTTCTGGGGGCCAGGGTTTGAGCGAGCAGTACTTC
CSARDFSGGQGLSEQYF
>TRBV12-3/TRBV12-4|TRBD1|TRBJ1-5|many
TGTGCCAGCAGCCTTGACAGGGACAATCAGCCCCAGCATTTT
CASSLDRDNQPQHF
>TRBV7-9|-|TRBJ2-1|many
TGTGCCAGCAGCTCGGAACTTTCCGGCGAGCAGTTCTTC
CASSSELSGEQFF
>TRBV20-1|-|TRBJ1-5|many
TGCAGTGCTAGAGCCAAGAATAGCAATCAGCCCCAGCATTTT
CSARAKNSNQPQHF
>TRBV10-3|TRBD2|TRBJ2-7|many
TGTGCCATCAGTGAGTACCTTAGCGGGATGTCCTACGAGCAGTACTTC
CAISEYLSGMSYEQYF
>TRBV12-3/TRBV12-4|-|TRBJ1-4|many
TGTGCCAGCAGTCCTAACAGTGCCCTTAATGAAAAACTGTTTTTT
CASSPNSALNEKLFF
>TRBV20-1|-|TRBJ1-1|many
TGCAGTGCTAGTACAGGGCTTTACACTGAAGCTTTCTTT
CSASTGLYTEAFF
>TRBV7-9|-|TRBJ2-2|many
TGTGCCAGCAGCTTTGGGTTCACCGGGGAGCTGTTTTTT
CASSFGFTGELFF
>TRBV24-1|-|TRBJ2-3|many
TGTGCCACCAGTGATTTGGACGGATGGTATGGCACAGATACGCAGTATTTT
CATSDLDGWYGTDTQYF
>TRBV5-5|TRBD1|TRBJ1-4|many
TGTGCCAGCAGCCAAAAGGCCGGGACAGATTTTGAAAAACTGTTTTTT
CASSQKAGTDFEKLFF
>TRBV5-1|-|TRBJ2-1|many
TGCGCCAGCAGCTTAAACCCTCCAGAAAATGAGCAGTTCTTC
CASSLNPPENEQFF
>TRBV6-4|TRBD1|TRBJ2-3|many
TGTGTCTCTAACGTGTCGGGACAGGGTAAAGGTACGCAGTATTTT
CVSNVSGQGKGTQYF
>TRBV14|-|TRBJ2-1|many
TGTGCCAGCAGCCAGTTAACTTTAGGACCTCAGAACAATGAGCAGTTCTTC
CASSQLTLGPQNNEQFF
>TRBV20-1|TRBD1|TRBJ2-2|many
TGCAGTGCTAGAGATCCGGGACAGGGGCGGACCGGGGAGCTGTTTTTT
CSARDPGQGRTGELFF
>TRBV18|-|TRBJ2-6|few
TGTGCCAGCTCACCAGTACTTAAGGGCTCTGGGGCCAACGTCCTGACTTTC
CASSPVLKGSGANVLTF
>TRBV20-1|-|TRBJ1-1|many
TGCAGTGCTAGGCCTCAGGGTGAAGCTTTCTTT
CSARPQGEAFF
>TRBV7-2|-|TRBJ2-3|many
TGTGCCAGCAGCTTAGATATGGGCGGGACCTACCTGAGGGATACGCAGTATTTT
CASSLDMGGTYLRDTQYF
>TRBV20-1|-|TRBJ2-1|many
TGCAGTGCTAGCATCTACAATGAGCAGTTCTTC
CSASIYNEQFF
>TRBV5-1|-|TRBJ1-4|many
TGCGCCAGCAGCTGGGGGGCGACGCCTGAAAAACTGTTTTTT
CASSWGATPEKLFF
>TRBV12-3/TRBV12-4|TRBD1|TRBJ1-5|many
TGTGCCAGCAGGCATACAGGGGGAGGTCAGCCCCAGCATTTT
CASRHTGGGQPQHF
>TRBV20-1|TRBD2|TRBJ2-1|many
TGCAGTGCGAGACTAGCGGGAGCTTATGAGCAGTTCTTC
CSARLAGAYEQFF
>TRBV7-8|-|TRBJ2-7|many
TGTGCCAGCAGCTACAACAGGGACTCCTACGAGCAGTACTTC
CASSYNRDSYEQYF
>TRBV3-1|-|TRBJ2-3|many
TGTGCCAGCAGCCCGCTCGGGACGGATACGCAGTATTTT
CASSPLGTDTQYF
>TRBV29-1|-|TRBJ2-1|many
TGCAGCGTTGAAGGTGGGGCCCCCCAGGGAGAGCAGTTCTTC
CSVEGGAPQGEQFF